Each of the 22 T cell receptor beta chains below was sequenced from the same sample in a study of control samples from healthy donors and cancer patients. Some clones are missing from TCRdb's copy, which holds only in-frame ones; the method was immunoSEQ multiplex PCR. The sample lists 110,000 or so clones, 80% to 90% occurring once. The material sequenced was blood. The origin of the receptors is a woman aged 50 to 60 in good health.

The chain is built from TRBV4-3 and TRBJ1-6; 9 bases are a match to TRBD1. The germline V gene encodes CDR1 LGHNA and CDR2 YSLEER. V gave up 0 bases and J gave up 13 bases; unmatched junction bases: 7. The CDR3 has 15 residues. CDR3 nucleotide sequence: TGCGCCAGCAGCCAAGATTGGGGACAGGGAAGTCCCCTCCACTTT. This gives the protein CASSQDWGQGSPLHF.

This chain uses TRBV18 with TRBJ1-1; D ambiguous. V was clipped by 0 bases and J by 1 base, with 6 bases between them. This CDR3 spans 14 amino acids. CDR1 and CDR2 from the germline V gene are KGHSH and LQKENI. The CDR3 region is CASSPPVGNTEAFF. In DNA form, the CDR3 reads TGTGCCAGCTCACCACCGGTAGGGAACACTGAAGCTTTCTTT.

J is TRBJ1-2 and V is TRBV19, with D possibly matching TRBD1 (5 bases). The V end lost 6 bases, the J end lost 4 bases, and 18 bases lay between the germline ends. The CDR3 is 15 amino acids. Germline V gene lookup returns CDR1 LNHDA and CDR2 SQIVND (reference sequence). The CDR3 DNA follows: TGTGCCAGTAGAAGTACAGGTGTTAAGGGCTATGGCTACACCTTC. Translated, it gives CASRSTGVKGYGYTF.

Comment on this clone: The sample has other DNA sequences that encode this CDR3 too. The chain is built from TRBV3-1 (or the pseudogene TRBV3-2) and TRBJ2-5, with D uncertain. Germline loops: CDR1 LGHDT, CDR2 YNNKEL (reference sequence). The CDR3 sequence is 12 residues long. V was clipped by 4 bases and J by 4 bases, with 7 bases between them. This chain's CDR3 is CASSPPLETQYF. In DNA form, the CDR3 reads TGTGCCAGCAGCCCCCCCTTAGAGACCCAGTACTTC.

The chain carries TRBV4-2 and TRBJ2-7, with TRBD2 matching 13 bases. The CDR3 loop spans 16 amino acids. The germline CDR1 and CDR2 sequences are LGHNA and YNFKEQ. J lost 2 bases, V lost 1 base, and 2 bases had no gene match. This CDR3 reads CASSQAGLAGTYEQYF. In DNA form, the CDR3 reads TGTGCCAGCAGCCAAGCGGGACTAGCGGGGACCTACGAGCAGTACTTC.

The chain uses TRBV27 and TRBJ2-1; TRBD1 or TRBD2 may be the D gene (6 bases each). The CDR3 extends over 14 amino acids. The germline gives CDR1 MNHEY, CDR2 SMNVEV (reference sequence). Trimming removed 2 bases at V and 15 bases at J, with 20 bases between. Here the CDR3 reads CASSLRGASHSPFF. The CDR3 coding sequence is TGTGCCAGCAGTTTAAGGGGGGCCTCCCACTCACCGTTCTTC.

The chain has TRBV19 and TRBJ2-5; 8 nucleotides match TRBD1. CDR3 size: 16 residues. The germline CDR1 and CDR2 sequences are LNHDA and SQIVND (reference sequence). V lost 4 bases, J lost 2 bases, and 9 bases stayed unmatched. CDR3 region: CASSSRRTGKQETQYF. The CDR3, as DNA: TGTGCCAGTAGTAGTCGCCGGACAGGGAAACAAGAGACCCAGTACTTC.

The CDR3 DNA follows: TGCGCCAGCAGCTTGGATTCTTCTAGAGCTGGGGCCAACGTCCTGACTTTC. It yields the protein CASSLDSSRAGANVLTF. V is TRBV5-1 and J is TRBJ2-6; D unresolved. From germline, CDR1 is SGHRS and CDR2 YFSETQ. The CDR3 sequence is 17 residues long. The V gene lost 0 bases and the J gene lost 2 bases, with 12 bases spanning the gap.

This chain connects TRBV7-2 to TRBJ2-7, with D possibly TRBD2 on 7 matching bases. The V gene lost 1 base and the J gene lost 12 bases, with 16 bases spanning the gap. This CDR3 is built from 13 residues. Germline V gene sequence: CDR1 SGHTA, CDR2 FQGNSA. This CDR3 is CASSLDGWGGGYF. In DNA, the CDR3 is TGTGCCAGCAGCTTAGATGGCTGGGGAGGGGGGTACTTC. Drawing the rest from reference TRBV7-2 and TRBJ2-7, the complete variable domain is GAGVSQSPSNKVTEKGKDVELRCDPISGHTALYWYRQSLGQGLEFLIYFQGNSAPDKSGLPSDRFSAERTGGSVSTLTIQRTQQEDSAVYLCASSLDGWGGGYFGPGTRLTVT.

CDR3 region: CASSPFSSGNSPLHF. In DNA form, the CDR3 reads TGTGCCAGCAGCCCGTTCTCTTCGGGCAATTCACCCCTCCACTTT. V and J are TRBV7-2 and TRBJ1-6; no reliable D call. Trimming took 5 bases from V and 7 from J, leaving 15 bases between them. The CDR3 is 15 residues long. The germline V gene encodes CDR1 SGHTA and CDR2 FQGNSA.

About this clone: Additional DNA sequences in this sample encode the identical CDR3. V is TRBV5-6 and J is TRBJ1-2; D is undetermined. The CDR3 runs to 13 residues. The V end lost 0 bases, the J end lost 4 bases, and 7 bases lay between the germline ends. CDR1 is SGHDT, CDR2 YYEEEE, per germline. The CDR3 region is CASSLGGSYGYTF. The CDR3 coding sequence is TGTGCCAGCAGCTTGGGAGGCAGCTATGGCTACACCTTC.

This chain connects TRBV19 to TRBJ2-3, with 13 bases that match TRBD2. Germline V gene sequence: CDR1 LNHDA, CDR2 SQIVND (reference sequence). After removal of 4 bases from V and 4 bases from J, the junction contained 5 bases not matched to a gene. This CDR3 spans 16 amino acids. The CDR3: CASSSGTSGASDTQYF. As DNA, the CDR3 is TGTGCCAGTAGTAGCGGGACTAGCGGGGCATCAGATACGCAGTATTTT.

Many counts were recorded for this clone. The rearrangement links TRBV19 to TRBJ1-3; D is undetermined. From germline, CDR1 is LNHDA and CDR2 SQIVND (reference sequence). The CDR3 has 15 residues. Trimming cost V 6 bases and J 2 bases, with 14 bases left between them. The CDR3 sequence is CASRNLEGAGNTIYF. The CDR3 coding sequence is TGTGCCAGTAGAAACCTCGAGGGCGCTGGAAACACCATATATTTT.

The chain couples TRBV25-1 to TRBJ2-7, with TRBD2 matching 11 bases. The CDR3 has 12 amino acids. Germline V lookup: CDR1 MGHDK, CDR2 SYGVNS. Trimming cost V 11 bases and J 3 bases; bases outside gene matches: 3. As DNA, the CDR3 is TGTGCCTCCGGGACTAGCGGCTACGAGCAGTACTTC. Translated: CASGTSGYEQYF.

The J gene is TRBJ2-7, the V gene TRBV2; tentatively, D is TRBD2 (5 bases). The CDR3 runs to 12 residues. Germline V gene lookup returns CDR1 SNHLY and CDR2 FYNNEI. Trimming took 6 bases from V and 3 from J, leaving 9 bases between them. CDR3 nucleotide sequence: TGTGCCAGCAGGAAACTAGTCTACGAGCAGTACTTC. Translating it yields CASRKLVYEQYF. Drawing the rest from reference TRBV2 and TRBJ2-7, the complete variable domain is EPEVTQTPSHQVTQMGQEVILRCVPISNHLYFYWYRQILGQKVEFLVSFYNNEISEKSEIFDDQFSVERPDGSNFTLKIRSTKLEDSAMYFCASRKLVYEQYFGPGTRLTVT.

The CDR3, as DNA: TGTGCCAGCAGCTTCAGGGGAAGGAACACTGAAGCTTTCTTT. This gives the protein CASSFRGRNTEAFF. The V gene is TRBV3-1 (or the pseudogene TRBV3-2), the J gene TRBJ1-1, with a weak D call TRBD1 (6 bases). V lost 5 bases to trimming and J lost 1 base, with 11 bases between them. CDR3 length: 14 amino acids. The germline gives CDR1 LGHDT, CDR2 YNNKEL (reference sequence).

This clone was seen just once. The chain recombines TRBV2 with TRBJ2-3; the D is unclear. The ends were cut back, 1 base at V and 3 bases at J, with 11 bases in the middle. This CDR3 comprises 15 residues. CDR1 is SNHLY and CDR2 is FYNNEI in the germline V gene. The CDR3 loop is CASSEGTASTDTQYF. CDR3 nucleotides: TGTGCCAGCAGTGAAGGGACCGCCTCGACAGATACGCAGTATTTT.

This clone was recorded only once. V is TRBV19 and J is TRBJ2-3, with TRBD1 as a possible D gene (6 bases). The germline gives CDR1 LNHDA, CDR2 SQIVND (reference sequence). The CDR3 contains 16 residues. Trimming pared 8 bases from V and 4 bases from J, leaving 22 bases between. CDR3 amino acids: CASGASTGGRADTQYF. The DNA of the CDR3 is TGTGCCAGTGGAGCCTCGACAGGAGGTAGGGCAGATACGCAGTATTTT.

The chain employs TRBV18 and TRBJ2-7; 10 bases line up with TRBD1. CDR1 is KGHSH and CDR2 is LQKENI in the germline V gene. V dropped 6 bases and J dropped 3; count of bases not matched to a gene: 8. The length of the CDR3 is 15 residues. In nucleotides, the CDR3 is TGTGCCAGCTCCCTAGGACAGGGGGGCAACTACGAGCAGTACTTC. Its translation is CASSLGQGGNYEQYF.

Concerning this clone itself: A much larger clone sits a single nucleotide away, making a read error possible. The same CDR3 can be traced to other DNA sequences in this sample. The gene calls are TRBV7-3 and TRBJ1-2; D call uncertain. V was shortened by 1 base and J by 2 bases, with 5 bases between the two germline ends. The CDR3 totals 13 residues. Germline V gene data show CDR1 as SGHTA and CDR2 as FQGTGA. The chain's CDR3 is CASSLNRNYGYTF. The CDR3 DNA sequence: TGTGCCAGCAGCTTAAACAGAAACTATGGCTACACCTTC.

The rearrangement uses TRBV9 and TRBJ2-3; 7 bases map to TRBD2. V lost 0 bases and J lost 4; bases outside the gene matches: 5. Germline-derived CDR1 and CDR2 are SGDLS and YYNGEE. This CDR3 spans 15 amino acids. In DNA form, the CDR3 reads TGTGCCAGCAGCGTAGCGGGAGGAGTTTCAGATACGCAGTATTTT. Translated: CASSVAGGVSDTQYF.

The chain's CDR3 is CASSGVDRAINTGELFF. The CDR3 DNA follows: TGTGCCAGCAGCGGCGTCGATAGGGCGATTAACACCGGGGAGCTGTTTTTT. The chain combines TRBV5-4 with TRBJ2-2; D is undetermined. From germline, CDR1 is SGHNT and CDR2 YYREEE (reference sequence). This CDR3 contains 17 residues. V was trimmed by 4 bases and J by 2 bases, leaving 18 bases between them.